Presented here are 28 T cell receptor beta chains from one specimen sequenced in a study of T cells after posttransplantation cyclophosphamide. Produced via immunoSEQ multiplex PCR; TCRdb's table is partial and in-frame only. The sample holds some 5,700 clones, 1.5% to 2% seen once. Cyclophosphamide on days +3 and +4 followed busulfan-fludarabine conditioning and a marrow graft. The sequenced sample was PBMCs, obtained around 250 days after a stem cell transplant with posttransplant cyclophosphamide. The receptors were gathered from a male patient in his thirties who received an allogeneic stem cell transplant from a related donor, was CMV-positive, and had no GVHD. Some T cells could come from the graft donor.

V gene TRBV7-8 combines with J gene TRBJ2-3; 9 bases are shared with TRBD2. The V gene end was trimmed by 5 bases and the J gene end by 3 bases; junction bases not matched to a gene: 3. Germline-derived CDR1 and CDR2 are SGHVS and FQNEAQ. The CDR3 is made up of 14 amino acids. CDR3 sequence reads: CASSKGLATDTQYF. The DNA of the CDR3 is TGTGCCAGCAGCAAAGGACTAGCGACAGATACGCAGTATTTT.

This clone was counted a few times. This chain uses TRBV4-1 with TRBJ2-1, with 12 positions matching TRBD2. Germline trimming cut 4 bases from V and 7 bases from J; bases unmatched to any gene: 2. The germline CDR1 and CDR2 sequences are MGHRA and YSYEKL. The CDR3 has 14 amino acids. In nucleotides, the CDR3 is TGCGCCAGCAGCCCTAGCGGGGGGGCGAATGAGCAGTTCTTC. Its translation: CASSPSGGANEQFF.

The chain is built from TRBV4-1 and TRBJ2-3, with D unclear. The CDR3 sequence is 13 residues long. V lost 4 bases, J lost 4 bases, and 9 bases lay in between. Looked up from germline, CDR1 is MGHRA and CDR2 is YSYEKL. The CDR3 region is CASSLGTSDTQYF. CDR3 DNA sequence: TGCGCCAGCAGCCTCGGTACGTCAGATACGCAGTATTTT.

This clone was picked up a small number of times. The chain is built from TRBV28 and TRBJ2-7; maybe TRBD2 (6 bases). Between the trimmed V and J ends, which lost 6 bases and 4 bases, there was a span of 19 bases. Germline values: CDR1 MDHEN, CDR2 SYDVKM. This CDR3 has 15 amino acids. The CDR3 protein is CASRASEGAGYEQYF. CDR3 nucleotides: TGTGCCAGCAGGGCTTCGGAGGGCGCGGGATACGAGCAGTACTTC.

J is TRBJ2-7 and V is TRBV5-6, with no clear D. The CDR3 has 12 amino acids. Germline loops: CDR1 SGHDT, CDR2 YYEEEE. V lost 2 bases, J lost 3 bases, and 6 bases lay in between. The CDR3 DNA reads TGTGCCAGCAGCTTACGCGGCTACGAGCAGTACTTC. Encoded protein: CASSLRGYEQYF.

The J gene is TRBJ2-7, the V gene TRBV2, with 7 positions matching TRBD2. The V segment lost 0 bases and the J segment 3 bases; nucleotides outside the gene matches: 5. The CDR3 extends over 15 amino acids. Germline values: CDR1 SNHLY, CDR2 FYNNEI. The CDR3, as DNA: TGTGCCAGCAGTGAAGCGGGAGGGAAGGACTACGAGCAGTACTTC. Residues: CASSEAGGKDYEQYF.

The table lists this clone with a few counts. The chain employs TRBV2 and TRBJ2-7; D might be TRBD1 (5 bases). Germline loops: CDR1 SNHLY, CDR2 FYNNEI. V was shortened by 2 bases and J by 6 bases, with 8 bases between the two germline ends. CDR3 size: 12 residues. The CDR3 reads CASSELGLEQYF. The CDR3 coding sequence is TGTGCCAGCAGTGAATTGGGGCTCGAGCAGTACTTC.

This chain connects TRBV19 to TRBJ2-1; TRBD2 agrees at 12 bases. Trimming at V came to 5 bases and at J to 4 bases, leaving 15 bases not matched to a gene. The germline CDR1 and CDR2 sequences are LNHDA and SQIVND (reference sequence). The CDR3 sequence is 19 residues long. CDR3 in amino acids: CASSSLLEWTSGTYNEQFF. DNA of the CDR3: TGTGCCAGTAGTTCACTTCTAGAATGGACTAGCGGGACTTACAATGAGCAGTTCTTC.

This clone was counted a few times. The chain combines TRBV13 with TRBJ2-3; D remains unclear. V was cut by 3 bases and J by 2 bases, with 15 bases left in between. The CDR3 consists of 16 residues. Germline V gene lookup returns CDR1 PRHDT and CDR2 FYEKMQ (reference sequence). CDR3 sequence reads: CASSFSRPPYTDTQYF. The DNA for the CDR3 is TGTGCCAGCAGCTTCTCCAGGCCTCCTTACACAGATACGCAGTATTTT. Full variable domain (outside the CDR3, taken from reference TRBV13 and TRBJ2-3): AAGVIQSPRHLIKEKRETATLKCYPIPRHDTVYWYQQGPGQDPQFLISFYEKMQSDKGSIPDRFSAQQFSDYHSELNMSSLELGDSALYFCASSFSRPPYTDTQYFGPGTRLTVL.

The chain combines TRBV12-5 with TRBJ2-7, with TRBD2 matching 10 bases. V was clipped by 5 bases and J by 2 bases; unmatched bases: 6. The germline V gene encodes CDR1 LGHNT and CDR2 FRNRAP. This CDR3 has 15 amino acids. The CDR3: CASGRPGLAPYEQYF. The CDR3, as DNA: TGTGCTAGTGGTAGACCGGGACTAGCGCCCTACGAGCAGTACTTC. Full variable domain (rest looked up from reference TRBV12-5 and TRBJ2-7): DARVTQTPRHKVTEMGQEVTMRCQPILGHNTVFWYRQTMMQGLELLAYFRNRAPLDDSGMPKDRFSAEMPDATLATLKIQPSEPRDSAVYFCASGRPGLAPYEQYFGPGTRLTVT.

The chain joins TRBV6-5 to TRBJ2-5; D possibly corresponds to TRBD2 (6 bases). The CDR3 runs to 14 residues. CDR1 and CDR2 from the germline V gene are MNHEY and SVGAGI. The V end was cut by 2 bases, the J end by 6 bases, with 13 bases between. This CDR3 is CASSYRGSEKTQYF. Here the CDR3 DNA reads TGTGCCAGCAGTTACCGGGGGAGCGAGAAGACCCAGTACTTC.

The chain uses TRBV6-6 and TRBJ1-1; 7 bases are a match to TRBD1. CDR3 length equals 11 residues. Germline trimming cut 2 bases from V and 10 bases from J; bases unmatched to any gene: 1. Germline V gene lookup returns CDR1 MNHNY and CDR2 SVGAGI (reference sequence). Written as DNA, the CDR3 is TGTGCCAGCAGTTACCAGGGGGTAGCTTTCTTT. It is translated as CASSYQGVAFF.

This chain links TRBV5-6 with TRBJ2-5; D is unresolved. This CDR3 is built from 16 residues. Germline loops: CDR1 SGHDT, CDR2 YYEEEE. The V and J ends lost 0 bases and 0 bases respectively, with 12 bases between them. The CDR3 loop is CASSLGGFRDQETQYF. As DNA, the CDR3 is TGTGCCAGCAGCTTGGGTGGGTTTCGGGACCAAGAGACCCAGTACTTC.

This clone was picked up a small number of times. The chain employs TRBV13 and TRBJ2-1; 11 bases map to TRBD2. Germline CDR1 PRHDT, CDR2 FYEKMQ (reference sequence). J gave up 8 bases and V 6 bases, and 12 bases lay outside the gene matches. This CDR3 region has 16 residues. CDR3 coding DNA: TGTGCCAGCAGTCCGGGTAGCGGGAGGGCCTTCGATGAGCAGTTCTTC. Residues: CASSPGSGRAFDEQFF.

This clone was observed a few times. The J gene is TRBJ2-2, the V gene TRBV6-5; D uncertain. In germline, CDR1 is MNHEY, CDR2 SVGAGI. CDR3 size: 15 residues. Trimming pared 2 bases from V and 5 bases from J, leaving 12 bases between. This CDR3 is CASSYTGVETGELFF. The CDR3 bases are TGTGCCAGCAGTTACACGGGTGTTGAAACCGGGGAGCTGTTTTTT.

This clone was counted between two and nine times. J is TRBJ2-1 and V is TRBV5-1, with D perhaps TRBD2 (6 bases). The germline V gene has CDR1 SGHRS and CDR2 YFSETQ. The CDR3 runs to 14 residues. The V end was cut by 4 bases, the J end by 5 bases, with 13 bases between. The CDR3 nucleotides are TGCGCCAGCAGCCAGAGTTCGGGAGACAATGAGCAGTTCTTC. Translation: CASSQSSGDNEQFF.

CDR3 loop: CASSPPGLAGNEQFF. CDR3 nucleotides: TGTGCCAGCTCACCACCGGGACTAGCGGGAAATGAGCAGTTCTTC. The J gene is TRBJ2-1, the V gene TRBV18; the match to TRBD2 covers 13 bases. Per germline, CDR1 KGHSH and CDR2 LQKENI. This CDR3 contains 15 residues. The V gene end was trimmed by 0 bases and the J gene end by 7 bases; junction bases not matched to a gene: 0.

The rearrangement links TRBV19 to TRBJ2-7; D might be TRBD2 (6 bases). The CDR3 spans 12 residues. V lost 4 bases and J 6 bases, leaving 10 bases between the germline ends. Germline V gives CDR1 LNHDA, CDR2 SQIVND (reference sequence). CDR3 bases: TGTGCCAGTAGTAGGGACTTGGTCGAGCAGTACTTC. This translates into CASSRDLVEQYF.

This clone was detected a few times. The gene calls are TRBV4-1 and TRBJ2-2; a possible D gene is TRBD1 (6 bases). The CDR3 length is 14 residues. Germline values: CDR1 MGHRA, CDR2 YSYEKL. V dropped 4 bases and J dropped 4 bases, with 10 bases sitting between them. CDR3 region: CASSRTGRTGELFF. The CDR3 nucleotides are TGCGCCAGCAGCCGTACAGGGCGCACCGGGGAGCTGTTTTTT.

The chain joins TRBV19 to TRBJ1-2; D not certain. The CDR3 covers 12 residues. Germline CDR1 and CDR2: LNHDA and SQIVND (reference sequence). Trimming stripped 7 bases from V and 2 bases from J, with 8 bases between. CDR3 bases: TGTGCCAGTATGGAGGGAAACTATGGCTACACCTTC. This translates into CASMEGNYGYTF. The full variable domain, completed using reference TRBV19 and TRBJ1-2, is DGGITQSPKYLFRKEGQNVTLSCEQNLNHDAMYWYRQDPGQGLRLIYYSQIVNDFQKGDIAEGYSVSREKKESFPLTVTSAQKNPTAFYLCASMEGNYGYTFGSGTRLTVV.

This sequence joins TRBV7-3 and TRBJ2-2; D perhaps matches TRBD2 (6 bases). This CDR3 has 13 amino acids. Deletions cut 4 bases from V and 7 bases from J, with 10 bases between. Germline CDR1 reads SGHTA; CDR2 reads FQGTGA. Written as DNA, the CDR3 is TGTGCCAGCAGCTCGGAGGGGTTCGGGGAGCTGTTTTTT. This encodes CASSSEGFGELFF.

This sequence joins TRBV7-2 and TRBJ2-5; maybe TRBD1 (6 bases). The CDR3 is 13 amino acids. The germline gives CDR1 SGHTA, CDR2 FQGNSA. V was cut by 5 bases and J by 9 bases, with 16 bases left in between. Written as DNA, the CDR3 is TGTGCCAGCAGCCCAGGGGTACCTTTGGCCCAGTACTTC. Protein: CASSPGVPLAQYF.

The rearrangement joins TRBV11-2 to TRBJ2-1, with 8 nucleotides matching TRBD2. Germline lookup yields CDR1 SGHAT and CDR2 FQNNGV. V shed 2 bases and J 7 bases; nucleotides not matched to a gene: 13. CDR3 length: 17 amino acids. CDR3 in amino acids: CASSLFSGTSFGNEQFF. CDR3 DNA: TGTGCCAGCAGCTTATTCTCCGGGACTAGTTTCGGGAATGAGCAGTTCTTC.

This clone was counted only a few times. The genes are TRBV13 and TRBJ2-4; 8 bases align to TRBD1. The CDR3 has 14 residues. V shed 5 bases, J shed 6 bases, and the junction held 6 bases outside the gene matches. Germline V CDR1 and CDR2: PRHDT, FYEKMQ (reference sequence). The CDR3 nucleotides read TGTGCCAGCAGCATACAGGGGGTGGGAAACATTCAGTACTTC. Protein: CASSIQGVGNIQYF.

The CDR3 nucleotides read TGTGCCAGCAGCTTAGCGCAGCTTCGGACAGGGGCTGGAAACACCATATATTTT. Amino acid sequence: CASSLAQLRTGAGNTIYF. The chain is built from TRBV7-6 and TRBJ1-3; 9 nucleotides match TRBD1. Germline V gene lookup returns CDR1 SGHVS and CDR2 FNYEAQ. V gave up 0 bases and J gave up 2 bases; unmatched junction bases: 8. The CDR3 is 18 residues long.

This clone is judged large. The V gene is TRBV19, the J gene TRBJ1-4, with D hard to call. V was pared by 5 bases and J by 8 bases, with 15 bases between. The length of the CDR3 is 14 residues. Germline assignment: CDR1 LNHDA and CDR2 SQIVND (reference sequence). For the CDR3, the DNA is TGTGCCAGTAGTCCCCTCGAGGCGGCAGAAAAACTGTTTTTT. Translated, it gives CASSPLEAAEKLFF.

Only a few counts were recorded for this clone. CDR3 in amino acids: CASSLGLAGPQETQYF. CDR3 nucleotides: TGTGCCAGCAGCTTAGGACTAGCGGGACCACAAGAGACCCAGTACTTC. The chain has TRBV11-3 and TRBJ2-5; 11 bases are shared with TRBD2. Unmatched junction bases numbered 3, after V lost 1 base and J lost 2 bases. Germline values: CDR1 SGHNT, CDR2 YENEEA. The CDR3 consists of 16 residues.

By share, this clone ranks as hyperexpanded. The chain carries TRBV1 and TRBJ2-3; TRBD2 is the table's D call, not checked against the DNA. TRBV1 is reported as a pseudogene. There are 20 residues in the CDR3. CDR3 loop: CTSSQDQTYSGGAVTDTQYF. CDR3 in DNA: TGCACCAGCAGCCAAGACCAGACCTATAGCGGGGGGGCCGTCACAGATACGCAGTATTTT.